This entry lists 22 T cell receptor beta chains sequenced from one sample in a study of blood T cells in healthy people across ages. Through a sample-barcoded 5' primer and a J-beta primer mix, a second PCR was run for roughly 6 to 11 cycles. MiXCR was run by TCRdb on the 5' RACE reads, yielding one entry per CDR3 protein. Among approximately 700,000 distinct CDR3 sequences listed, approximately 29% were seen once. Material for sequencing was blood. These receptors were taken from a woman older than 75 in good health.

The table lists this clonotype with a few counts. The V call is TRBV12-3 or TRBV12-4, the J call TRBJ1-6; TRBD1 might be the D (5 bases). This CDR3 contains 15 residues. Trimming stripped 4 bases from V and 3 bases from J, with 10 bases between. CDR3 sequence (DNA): TGTGCCAGCAGTTCGGAAAGGGGCTATAATTCACCCCTCCACTTT. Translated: CASSSERGYNSPLHF.

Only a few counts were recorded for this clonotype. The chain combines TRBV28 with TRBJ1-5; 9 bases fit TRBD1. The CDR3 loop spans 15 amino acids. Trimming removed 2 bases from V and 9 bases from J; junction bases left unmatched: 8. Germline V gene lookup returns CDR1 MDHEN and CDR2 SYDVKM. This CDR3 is CASSLRTGASRPQHF. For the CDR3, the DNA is TGTGCCAGCAGTTTAAGGACAGGGGCTTCACGGCCCCAGCATTTT.

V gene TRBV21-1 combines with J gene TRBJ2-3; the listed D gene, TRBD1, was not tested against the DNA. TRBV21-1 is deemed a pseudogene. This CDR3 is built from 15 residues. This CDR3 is CVSRGPQDSTDTQYF. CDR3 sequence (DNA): TGTGTCTCCCGGGGCCCGCAGGACAGCACAGATACGCAGTATTTT.

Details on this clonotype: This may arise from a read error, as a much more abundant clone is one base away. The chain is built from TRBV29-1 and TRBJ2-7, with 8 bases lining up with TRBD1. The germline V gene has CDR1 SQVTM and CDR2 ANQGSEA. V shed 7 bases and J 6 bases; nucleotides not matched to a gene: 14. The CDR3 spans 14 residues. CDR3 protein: CSGGQAGWYSEQYF. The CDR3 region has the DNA TGCAGCGGGGGACAGGCCGGGTGGTACAGCGAGCAGTACTTC.

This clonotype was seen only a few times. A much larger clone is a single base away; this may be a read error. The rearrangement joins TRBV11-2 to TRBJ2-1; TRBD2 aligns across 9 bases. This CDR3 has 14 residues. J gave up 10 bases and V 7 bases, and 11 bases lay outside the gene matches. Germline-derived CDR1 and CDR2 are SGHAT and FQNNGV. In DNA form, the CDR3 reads TGTGCCAGCACGCGGCGGGGGGGGTCTAAGGAGCAGTTCTTC. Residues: CASTRRGGSKEQFF.

The CDR3 is CASSPDQVRAGGYEQYF. In DNA, the CDR3 is TGTGCCAGCAGTCCCGACCAGGTGCGGGCAGGGGGCTACGAGCAGTACTTC. J is TRBJ2-7 and V is TRBV7-2; TRBD1 agrees at 7 bases. CDR3 length: 17 amino acids. V lost 6 bases to trimming and J lost 3 bases; unmatched junction nucleotides: 17. Per the germline V gene, CDR1 is SGHTA and CDR2 is FQGNSA.

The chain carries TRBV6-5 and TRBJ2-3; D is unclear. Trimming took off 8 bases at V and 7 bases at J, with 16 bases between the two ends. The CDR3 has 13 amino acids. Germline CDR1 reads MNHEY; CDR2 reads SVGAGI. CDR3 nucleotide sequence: TGTGCCAGCGGTGTCTCTTGGGGAAATACGCAGTATTTT. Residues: CASGVSWGNTQYF.

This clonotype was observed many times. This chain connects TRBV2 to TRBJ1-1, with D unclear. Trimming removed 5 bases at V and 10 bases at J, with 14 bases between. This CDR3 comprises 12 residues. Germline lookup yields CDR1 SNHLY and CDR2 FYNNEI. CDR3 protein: CASSPTTYLAFF. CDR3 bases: TGTGCCAGCAGTCCGACGACCTATTTAGCTTTCTTT.

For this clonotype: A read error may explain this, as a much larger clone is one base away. The CDR3 DNA is TGTGCCAGCAGCTTAGAACAGGGGAGTTGGGGGCCCCTCCACTTT. Translation: CASSLEQGSWGPLHF. This rearrangement joins TRBV7-2 to TRBJ1-6, with TRBD1 matching 7 bases. The germline CDR1 and CDR2 sequences are SGHTA and FQGNSA. The CDR3 length is 15 residues. V was pared by 1 base and J by 13 bases, with 10 bases of the junction left unmatched. Looking up the rest from reference TRBV7-2 and TRBJ1-6 gives the full variable domain: GAGVSQSPSNKVTEKGKDVELRCDPISGHTALYWYRQSLGQGLEFLIYFQGNSAPDKSGLPSDRFSAERTGGSVSTLTIQRTQQEDSAVYLCASSLEQGSWGPLHFGNGTRLTVT.

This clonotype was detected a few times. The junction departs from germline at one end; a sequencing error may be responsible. The CDR3 loop is CVSIKGGLENIQYF. The CDR3 coding sequence is TGTGTCAGCATCAAGGGGGGGCTCGAAAATATTCAGTACTTC. The chain recombines TRBV6-2 or TRBV6-3 with TRBJ2-4; a weak D match, TRBD2 (7 bases). Germline V lookup: CDR1 MNHEY, CDR2 SVGEGT. The CDR3 contains 14 residues.

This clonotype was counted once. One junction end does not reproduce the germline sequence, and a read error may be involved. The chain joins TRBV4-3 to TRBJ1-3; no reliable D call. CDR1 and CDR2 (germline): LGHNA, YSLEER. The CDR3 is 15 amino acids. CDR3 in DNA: TGCGCCAGCAGCGCACGCGTAGACTCTGGAAACACCGTATATTTT. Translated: CASSARVDSGNTVYF.

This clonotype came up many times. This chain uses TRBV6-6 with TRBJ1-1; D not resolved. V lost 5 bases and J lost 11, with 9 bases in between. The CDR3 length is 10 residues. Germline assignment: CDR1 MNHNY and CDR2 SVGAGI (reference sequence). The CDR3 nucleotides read TGTGCCAGCAGTGGTAGGGCGGCTTTCTTT. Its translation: CASSGRAAFF.

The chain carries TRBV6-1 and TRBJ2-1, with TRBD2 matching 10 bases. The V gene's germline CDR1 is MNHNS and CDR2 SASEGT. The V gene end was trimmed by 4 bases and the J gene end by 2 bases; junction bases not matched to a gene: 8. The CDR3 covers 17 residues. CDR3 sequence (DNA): TGTGCCAGCAGTGTCGGCACTAGCGGGGCAGCCTACAATGAGCAGTTCTTC. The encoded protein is CASSVGTSGAAYNEQFF.

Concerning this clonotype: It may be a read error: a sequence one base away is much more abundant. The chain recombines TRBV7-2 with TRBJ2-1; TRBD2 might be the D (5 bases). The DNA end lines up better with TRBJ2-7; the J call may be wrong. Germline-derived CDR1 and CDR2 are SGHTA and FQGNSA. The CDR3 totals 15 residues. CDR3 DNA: TGTGCCAGCAGCCCTTACCCGGGGTCCTACAATGAGCAGTACTTC. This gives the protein CASSPYPGSYNEQYF.

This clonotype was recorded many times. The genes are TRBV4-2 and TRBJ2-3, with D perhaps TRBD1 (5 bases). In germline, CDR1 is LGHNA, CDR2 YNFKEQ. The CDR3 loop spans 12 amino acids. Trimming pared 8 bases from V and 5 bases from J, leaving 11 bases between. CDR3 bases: TGTGCCAGCCTAGGGGTCGGAGATACGCAGTATTTT. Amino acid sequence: CASLGVGDTQYF.

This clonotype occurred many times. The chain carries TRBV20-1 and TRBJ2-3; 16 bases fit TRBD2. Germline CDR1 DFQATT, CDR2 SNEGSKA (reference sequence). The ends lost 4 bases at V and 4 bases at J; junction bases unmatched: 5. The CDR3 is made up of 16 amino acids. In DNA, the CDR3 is TGCAGTGCTACCGGGACTAGCGGGGGGGTGTCAGATACGCAGTATTTT. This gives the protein CSATGTSGGVSDTQYF.

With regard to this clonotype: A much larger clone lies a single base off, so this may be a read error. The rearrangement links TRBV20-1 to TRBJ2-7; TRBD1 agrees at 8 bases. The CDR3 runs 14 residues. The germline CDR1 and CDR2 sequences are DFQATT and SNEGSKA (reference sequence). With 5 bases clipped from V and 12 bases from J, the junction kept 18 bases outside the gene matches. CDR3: CSAYSGTGAYIRYF. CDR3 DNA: TGCAGTGCTTATTCCGGGACAGGAGCGTACATTCGGTACTTC.

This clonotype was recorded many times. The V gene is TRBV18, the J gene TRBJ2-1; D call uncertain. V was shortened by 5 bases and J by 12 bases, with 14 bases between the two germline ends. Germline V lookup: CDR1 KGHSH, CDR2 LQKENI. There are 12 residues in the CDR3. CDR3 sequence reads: CASSAPLVRQFF. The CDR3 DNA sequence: TGTGCCAGCTCAGCGCCCCTCGTAAGGCAGTTCTTC.

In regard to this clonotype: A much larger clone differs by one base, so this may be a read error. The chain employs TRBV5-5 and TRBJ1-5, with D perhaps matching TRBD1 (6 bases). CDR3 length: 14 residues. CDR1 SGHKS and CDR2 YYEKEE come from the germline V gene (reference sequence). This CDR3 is CANSLGYRDQPQHF. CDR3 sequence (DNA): TGTGCCAACAGCTTGGGGTACAGGGATCAGCCCCAGCATTTT. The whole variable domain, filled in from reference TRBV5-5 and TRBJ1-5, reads DAGVTQSPTHLIKTRGQQVTLRCSPISGHKSVSWYQQVLGQGPQFIFQYYEKEERGRGNFPDRFSARQFPNYSSELNVNALLLGDSALYLCANSLGYRDQPQHFGDGTRLSIL.

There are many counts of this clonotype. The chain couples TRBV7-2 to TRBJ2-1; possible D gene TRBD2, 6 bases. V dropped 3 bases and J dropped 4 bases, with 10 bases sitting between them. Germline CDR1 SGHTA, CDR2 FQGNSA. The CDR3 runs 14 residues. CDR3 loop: CASSFDGGYNEQFF. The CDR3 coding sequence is TGTGCCAGCAGCTTCGACGGGGGATACAATGAGCAGTTCTTC.

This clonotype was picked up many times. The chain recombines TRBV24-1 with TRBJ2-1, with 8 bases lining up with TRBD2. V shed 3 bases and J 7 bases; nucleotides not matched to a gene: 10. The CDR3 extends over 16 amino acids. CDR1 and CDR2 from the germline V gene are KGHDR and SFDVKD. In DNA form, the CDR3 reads TGTGCCACCAGTGATCCACGGCGGGGGGCCGAGAATGAGCAGTTCTTC. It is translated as CATSDPRRGAENEQFF.

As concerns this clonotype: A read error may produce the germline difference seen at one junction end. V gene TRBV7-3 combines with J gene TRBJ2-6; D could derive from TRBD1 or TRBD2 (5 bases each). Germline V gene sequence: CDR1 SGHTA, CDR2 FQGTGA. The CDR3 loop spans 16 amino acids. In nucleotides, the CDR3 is TGTACCAGCAGCCCGAGGGCCGGGTCTGGGGCCCACGTCCTGACTTTC. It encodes CTSSPRAGSGAHVLTF.